This paragraph reports one TCR beta chain. The authors' processing: Scientists estimated how many nucleated cells there were by amplifying reference gene primers. TCRdb's table, derived via immunoSEQ multiplex PCR, lists solely in-frame clones and lacks some. V, J and clone size derive from that table, while D and trimming were established from the DNA sequence. The table lists under 130,000 clones, about 85% of them singletons. These data belong to a study of blood T cell repertoires in COVID-19. The overall study: The United States, Italy and Spain supplied acute and convalescent COVID-19 samples. PBMCs, B-cell-depleted T cells, or T cells provided the cDNA or gDNA that made up the material.

Sequencing was carried out using peripheral blood. This clonotype was sampled from a human donor in a cohort sampled during active COVID-19.

CDR3 residues: CASSNGQGLFVNTEAFF. CDR3 DNA sequence: TGTGCCAGCAGCAACGGACAGGGGCTTTTCGTGAACACTGAAGCTTTCTTT. The rearrangement links TRBV3-1 (or the pseudogene TRBV3-2) to TRBJ1-1; 9 bases map to TRBD1. CDR1 is LGHDT, CDR2 YNNKEL, per germline (reference sequence). The CDR3 has 17 residues. V dropped 5 bases and J dropped 0; count of bases not matched to a gene: 10.